The clone carrying this T cell receptor beta chain was found many times. No antigen is known for it. The sample comes from a study of human T cells and chemical hapten exposure. The overall study: Per-sample TCR yield variation was attributed mainly to small pooled library volume differences. Findings of the study overall: The number of TCRs above 1 in 1000 frequency did not change after DPC sensitization. Patch test scores rose with PT1 expanded TCR counts, a positive correlation. Every donor had alopecia, and their immune response may therefore differ from healthy people's.

The time point here: patch test 3, about 24 weeks after DPC sensitization. Sample treatment: therapeutic diphenylcyclopropenone sensitization with weekly scalp DPC. From the RACE reads, TCRdb called clonotypes with MiXCR, one entry per CDR3 protein. The sample has about 90,000 distinct CDR3 sequences, roughly 11% seen once. The material sequenced was whole blood, taken in connection with sensitization to the hapten diphenylcyclopropenone (DPC). The clonotype was recovered from a woman aged 25 to 45 with alopecia areata. Some clones in this sample may be carry-over from other donors' samples.

Written as DNA, the CDR3 is TGTGCCAGCAGCTTCTCTAGCGGCTACTACGAGCAGTACTTC. This translates into CASSFSSGYYEQYF. The rearrangement links TRBV11-1 to TRBJ2-7, with TRBD2 matching 7 bases. Germline V CDR1 and CDR2: SGHAT, FQDESV (reference sequence). The CDR3 runs 14 residues. Trimming took 3 bases from V and 3 from J; bases not matched to a gene: 5.